This T cell receptor beta chain is drawn from a study of T cells after yellow fever vaccination. Whole-study findings and limits: Although the secondary response was weaker, it peaked faster, at day 5 versus 15.

In germline, CDR1 is SEHNR, CDR2 FQNEAQ (reference sequence). V was trimmed by 5 bases and J by 8 bases, leaving 22 bases between them. The CDR3 is made up of 16 amino acids. This clonotype has only a few counts. Its antigen remains unknown. TCRdb reprocessed the 5' RACE reads via MiXCR and lists one record per CDR3 protein. This table has hundreds of thousands of distinct CDR3 sequences, approximately 10% appearing once. The chain recombines TRBV7-9 with TRBJ2-1; D may be TRBD1 (5 bases). The sequence was collected from a man aged 18 to 30 who received the YFV17D yellow fever vaccine. Sequencing used CD4+ T cells sorted from PBMCs, obtained 5 days after the yellow fever booster vaccination. CDR3 region: CASSRHRRSVGDEQFF. Written as DNA, the CDR3 is TGTGCCAGCAGCCGTCACAGGAGAAGCGTTGGCGATGAGCAGTTCTTC.